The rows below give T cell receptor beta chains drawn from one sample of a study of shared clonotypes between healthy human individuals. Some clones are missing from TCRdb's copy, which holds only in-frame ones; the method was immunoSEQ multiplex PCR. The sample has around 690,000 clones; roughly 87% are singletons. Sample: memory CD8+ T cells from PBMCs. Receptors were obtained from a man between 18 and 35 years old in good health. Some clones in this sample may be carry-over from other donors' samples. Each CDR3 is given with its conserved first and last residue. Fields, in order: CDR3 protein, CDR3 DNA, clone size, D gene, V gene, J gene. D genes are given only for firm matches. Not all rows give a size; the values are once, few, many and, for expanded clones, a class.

CDR3: CASSYREGLRLNEQFF; DNA: TGTGCCAGCAGCTACAGGGAGGGGCTGAGGCTGAATGAGCAGTTCTTC; size: NA; D: NA; V: TRBV7-2; J: TRBJ2-1
CDR3: CASSWVTGSREQYF; DNA: TGTGCCAGCAGTTGGGTGACGGGGTCAAGGGAGCAGTACTTC; size: few; D: NA; V: TRBV28; J: TRBJ2-7
CDR3: CASSESGWGIQYF; DNA: TGCGCCAGCAGTGAGTCGGGATGGGGCATTCAGTACTTC; size: NA; D: NA; V: TRBV10-1; J: TRBJ2-4
CDR3: CASGLTGPNTEAFF; DNA: TGTGCCAGCGGGTTGACAGGACCGAACACTGAAGCTTTCTTT; size: NA; D: NA; V: TRBV28; J: TRBJ1-1
CDR3: CASSAREVRETQYF; DNA: TGTGCCAGCAGTGCCCGGGAGGTCAGGGAGACCCAGTACTTC; size: NA; D: TRBD2; V: TRBV2; J: TRBJ2-5
CDR3: CASSIFPGNTIYF; DNA: TGTGCCAGTAGTATCTTCCCTGGAAACACCATATATTTT; size: NA; D: NA; V: TRBV19; J: TRBJ1-3
CDR3: CASSLATSGYEQYF; DNA: TGTGCCAGCAGCTTAGCGACTAGCGGGTACGAGCAGTACTTC; size: NA; D: TRBD2; V: TRBV7-8; J: TRBJ2-7
CDR3: CASSLAGVIQGNYGYTF; DNA: TGTGCCAGCAGTTTAGCGGGAGTTATACAGGGCAACTATGGCTACACCTTC; size: NA; D: NA; V: TRBV28; J: TRBJ1-2
CDR3: CASSLYGGMNTEAFF; DNA: TGCGCCAGCAGCTTGTATGGGGGTATGAACACTGAAGCTTTCTTT; size: few; D: NA; V: TRBV5-1; J: TRBJ1-1
CDR3: CASRETGTYEQYF; DNA: TGTGCCAGCAGGGAGACAGGAACCTACGAGCAGTACTTC; size: NA; D: NA; V: TRBV7-2; J: TRBJ2-7
CDR3: CSVKYISGALNYGYTF; DNA: TGCAGCGTTAAATATATTTCCGGGGCCTTGAACTATGGCTACACCTTC; size: NA; D: NA; V: TRBV29-1; J: TRBJ1-2
CDR3: CASSPDLGDITSVTQYF; DNA: TGTGCCAGCAGTCCGGACCTAGGGGACATCACTAGTGTGACCCAGTACTTC; size: NA; D: NA; V: TRBV27; J: TRBJ2-5
CDR3: CASSKTSGRTDTQYF; DNA: TGTGCCAGTAGCAAGACTAGCGGACGCACAGATACGCAGTATTTT; size: NA; D: TRBD2; V: TRBV19; J: TRBJ2-3
CDR3: CASSLGRPFSYEQYF; DNA: TGTGCCAGCAGCTTAGGCAGACCATTCTCCTACGAGCAGTACTTC; size: NA; D: NA; V: TRBV13; J: TRBJ2-7
CDR3: CASSFPGAGYADTQYF; DNA: TGTGCCAGCAGTTTCCCAGGGGCGGGATACGCAGATACGCAGTATTTT; size: once; D: NA; V: TRBV6-5; J: TRBJ2-3
CDR3: CASSPTPGTSGKIGELFF; DNA: TGTGCCAGCAGTCCGACCCCCGGGACTAGCGGGAAAATCGGGGAGCTGTTTTTT; size: NA; D: TRBD2; V: TRBV28; J: TRBJ2-2
CDR3: CSVEEGYEQYF; DNA: TGCAGCGTTGAAGAGGGCTACGAGCAGTACTTC; size: NA; D: NA; V: TRBV29-1; J: TRBJ2-7
CDR3: CAISGGSTGYTF; DNA: TGTGCCATCAGCGGGGGTTCTACTGGCTACACCTTC; size: few; D: NA; V: TRBV10-3; J: TRBJ1-2
CDR3: CASSSGLGYEQYF; DNA: TGTGCCAGCAGCTCCGGACTGGGCTACGAGCAGTACTTC; size: NA; D: NA; V: TRBV7-6; J: TRBJ2-7
CDR3: CASSLGQLRTDTQYF; DNA: TGTGCCAGCAGTTTAGGGCAGCTACGCACAGATACGCAGTATTTT; size: NA; D: NA; V: TRBV27; J: TRBJ2-3
CDR3: CASSLLWPLETQYF; DNA: TGTGCCAGCAGTTTATTGTGGCCTTTAGAGACCCAGTACTTC; size: NA; D: NA; V: TRBV28; J: TRBJ2-5
CDR3: CASSPGLAGATDTQYF; DNA: TGTGCCAGCAGTCCGGGGCTAGCGGGAGCGACAGATACGCAGTATTTT; size: NA; D: TRBD2; V: TRBV7-2; J: TRBJ2-3
CDR3: CASSSSGGEIYNEQFF; DNA: TGTGCCAGCAGTTCATCAGGGGGCGAAATATACAATGAGCAGTTCTTC; size: NA; D: TRBD1; V: TRBV27; J: TRBJ2-1
CDR3: CASRYSTRTGPNQPQHF; DNA: TGCGCCAGCAGGTACTCCACCCGGACAGGCCCAAATCAGCCCCAGCATTTT; size: NA; D: TRBD1; V: TRBV4-3; J: TRBJ1-5
CDR3: CASSFGTRNTEAFF; DNA: TGTGCCAGCAGTTTCGGGACAAGGAACACTGAAGCTTTCTTT; size: NA; D: NA; V: TRBV27; J: TRBJ1-1
CDR3: CASSGNRDSRTSGANVLTF; DNA: TGTGCCAGCAGCGGGAACCGGGACTCACGCACCTCTGGGGCCAACGTCCTGACTTTC; size: NA; D: NA; V: TRBV13; J: TRBJ2-6